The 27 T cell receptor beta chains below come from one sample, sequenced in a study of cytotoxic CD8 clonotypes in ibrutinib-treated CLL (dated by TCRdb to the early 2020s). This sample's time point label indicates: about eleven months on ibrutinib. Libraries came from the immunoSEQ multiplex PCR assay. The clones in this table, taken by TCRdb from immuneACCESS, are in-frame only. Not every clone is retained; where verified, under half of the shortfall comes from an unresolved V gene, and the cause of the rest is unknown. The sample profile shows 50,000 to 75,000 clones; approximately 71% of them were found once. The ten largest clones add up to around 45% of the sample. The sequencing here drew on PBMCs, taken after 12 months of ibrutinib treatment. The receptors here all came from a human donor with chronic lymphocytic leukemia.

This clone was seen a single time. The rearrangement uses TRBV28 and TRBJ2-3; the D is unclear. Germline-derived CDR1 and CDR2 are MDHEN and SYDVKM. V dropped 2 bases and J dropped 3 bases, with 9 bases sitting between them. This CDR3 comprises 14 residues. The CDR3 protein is CASSLESPTDTQYF. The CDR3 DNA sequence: TGTGCCAGCAGTTTAGAAAGCCCGACAGATACGCAGTATTTT.

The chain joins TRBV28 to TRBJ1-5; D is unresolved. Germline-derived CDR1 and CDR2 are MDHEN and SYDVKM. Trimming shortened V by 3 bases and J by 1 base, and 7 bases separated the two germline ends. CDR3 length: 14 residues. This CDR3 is CASSFRGSNQPQHF. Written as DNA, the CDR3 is TGTGCCAGCAGTTTTCGTGGGAGCAATCAGCCCCAGCATTTT. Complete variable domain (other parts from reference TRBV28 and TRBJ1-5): DVKVTQSSRYLVKRTGEKVFLECVQDMDHENMFWYRQDPGLGLRLIYFSYDVKMKEKGDIPEGYSVSREKKERFSLILESASTNQTSMYLCASSFRGSNQPQHFGDGTRLSIL.

In nucleotides, the CDR3 is TGCGCCAGCAGCACCCGGGACAGGGGCGAGCAGTACTTC. Residues: CASSTRDRGEQYF. The chain links TRBV5-1 to TRBJ2-7, with TRBD1 identical over 10 bases. Germline CDR1 reads SGHRS; CDR2 reads YFSETQ. CDR3 length equals 13 residues. V shed 4 bases and J 6 bases; nucleotides not matched to a gene: 4.

The CDR3 DNA is TGTGCCAGCAGTTTGGCCCCAGGGAACGAGCAGTACTTC. Protein: CASSLAPGNEQYF. This sequence joins TRBV28 and TRBJ2-7; weak D call: TRBD1 (5 bases). Trimming stripped 3 bases from V and 5 bases from J, with 11 bases between. This CDR3 region has 13 residues. CDR1 MDHEN and CDR2 SYDVKM come from the germline V gene. Variable domain in full (rest from reference TRBV28 and TRBJ2-7): DVKVTQSSRYLVKRTGEKVFLECVQDMDHENMFWYRQDPGLGLRLIYFSYDVKMKEKGDIPEGYSVSREKKERFSLILESASTNQTSMYLCASSLAPGNEQYFGPGTRLTVT.

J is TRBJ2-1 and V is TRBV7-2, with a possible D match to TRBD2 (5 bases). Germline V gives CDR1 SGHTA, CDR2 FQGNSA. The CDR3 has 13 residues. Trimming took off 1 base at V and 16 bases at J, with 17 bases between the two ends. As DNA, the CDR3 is TGTGCCAGCAGCTTAGGGCCCCGGGATGAACCTTTCTTC. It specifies CASSLGPRDEPFF.

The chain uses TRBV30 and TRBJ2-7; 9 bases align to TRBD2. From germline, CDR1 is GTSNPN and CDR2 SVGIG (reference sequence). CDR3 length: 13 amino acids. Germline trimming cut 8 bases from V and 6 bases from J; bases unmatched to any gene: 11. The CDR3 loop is CANPGLAISEQYF. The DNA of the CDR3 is TGTGCCAATCCGGGACTAGCTATTTCCGAGCAGTACTTC.

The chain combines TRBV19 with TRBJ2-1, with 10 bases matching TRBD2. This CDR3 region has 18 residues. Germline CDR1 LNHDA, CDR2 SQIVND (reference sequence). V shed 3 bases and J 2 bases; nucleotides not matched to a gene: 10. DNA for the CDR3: TGTGCCAGTAGTATGGCTCTAGCGGGAGTATTAGCCTACAATGAGCAGTTCTTC. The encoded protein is CASSMALAGVLAYNEQFF. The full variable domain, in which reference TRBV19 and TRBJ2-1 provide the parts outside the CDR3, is DGGITQSPKYLFRKEGQNVTLSCEQNLNHDAMYWYRQDPGQGLRLIYYSQIVNDFQKGDIAEGYSVSREKKESFPLTVTSAQKNPTAFYLCASSMALAGVLAYNEQFFGPGTRLTVL.

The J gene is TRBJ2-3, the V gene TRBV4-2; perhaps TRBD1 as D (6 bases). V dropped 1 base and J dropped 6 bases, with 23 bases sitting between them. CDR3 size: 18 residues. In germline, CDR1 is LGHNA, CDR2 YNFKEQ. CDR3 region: CASSQVVGRGRATDTQYF. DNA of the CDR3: TGTGCCAGCAGCCAAGTCGTAGGCAGGGGTCGAGCAACTGATACGCAGTATTTT.

The chain's CDR3 is CASGTGEGTDTQYF. The CDR3 DNA is TGCGCCAGCGGCACAGGGGAGGGGACAGATACGCAGTATTTT. The rearrangement links TRBV5-1 to TRBJ2-3, with D possibly being TRBD1 or TRBD2 (7 bases each). CDR3 length equals 14 residues. Germline V gene lookup returns CDR1 SGHRS and CDR2 YFSETQ. V was pared by 7 bases and J by 3 bases, with 15 bases between.

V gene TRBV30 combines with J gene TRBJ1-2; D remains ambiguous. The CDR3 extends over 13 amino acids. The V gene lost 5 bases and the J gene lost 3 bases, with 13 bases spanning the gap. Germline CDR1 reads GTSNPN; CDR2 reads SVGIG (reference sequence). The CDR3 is CAWGPRGDYGYTF. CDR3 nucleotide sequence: TGTGCCTGGGGGCCACGTGGAGACTATGGCTACACCTTC. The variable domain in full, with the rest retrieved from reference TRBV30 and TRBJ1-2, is SQTIHQWPATLVQPVGSPLSLECTVEGTSNPNLYWYRQAAGRGLQLLFYSVGIGQISSEVPQNLSASRPQDRQFILSSKKLLLSDSGFYLCAWGPRGDYGYTFGSGTRLTVV.

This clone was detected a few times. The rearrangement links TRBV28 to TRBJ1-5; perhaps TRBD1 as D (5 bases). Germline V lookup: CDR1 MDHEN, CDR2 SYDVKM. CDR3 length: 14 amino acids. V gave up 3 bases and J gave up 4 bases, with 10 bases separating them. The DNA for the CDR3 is TGTGCCAGCAGTTTGGATCAGGGTAATCAGCCCCAGCATTTT. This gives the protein CASSLDQGNQPQHF.

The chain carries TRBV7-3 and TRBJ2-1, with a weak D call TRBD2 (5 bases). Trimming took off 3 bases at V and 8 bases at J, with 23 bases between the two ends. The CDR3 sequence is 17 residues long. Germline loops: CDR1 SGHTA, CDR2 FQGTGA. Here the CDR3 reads CASSLNPSSPGDDEQFF. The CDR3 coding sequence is TGTGCCAGCAGCTTGAACCCTAGCAGCCCGGGCGATGATGAGCAGTTCTTC.

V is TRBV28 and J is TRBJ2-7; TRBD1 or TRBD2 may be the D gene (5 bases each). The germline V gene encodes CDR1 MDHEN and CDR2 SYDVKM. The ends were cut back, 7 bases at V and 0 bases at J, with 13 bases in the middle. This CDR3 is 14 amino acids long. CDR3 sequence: CASMPPGRSYEQYF. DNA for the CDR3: TGTGCCAGCATGCCCCCGGGACGCTCCTACGAGCAGTACTTC.

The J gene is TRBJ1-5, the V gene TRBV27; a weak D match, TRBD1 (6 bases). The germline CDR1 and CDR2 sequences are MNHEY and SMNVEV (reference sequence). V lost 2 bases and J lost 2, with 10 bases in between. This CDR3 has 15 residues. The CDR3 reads CASSLNRDGNQPQHF. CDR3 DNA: TGTGCCAGCAGTTTAAACAGGGATGGCAATCAGCCCCAGCATTTT.

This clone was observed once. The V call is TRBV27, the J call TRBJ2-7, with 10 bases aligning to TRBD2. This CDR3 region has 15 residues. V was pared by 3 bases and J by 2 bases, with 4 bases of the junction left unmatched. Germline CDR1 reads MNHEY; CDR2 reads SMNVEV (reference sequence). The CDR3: CASSFSSGGTYEQYF. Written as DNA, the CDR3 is TGTGCCAGCAGTTTTTCTAGCGGGGGAACCTACGAGCAGTACTTC.

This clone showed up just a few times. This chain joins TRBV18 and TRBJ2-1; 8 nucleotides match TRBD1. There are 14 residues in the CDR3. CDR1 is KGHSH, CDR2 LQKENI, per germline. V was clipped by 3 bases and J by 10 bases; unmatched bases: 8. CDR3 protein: CASSPGTGDREQFF. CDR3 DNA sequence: TGTGCCAGCTCACCGGGGACAGGAGATAGGGAGCAGTTCTTC.

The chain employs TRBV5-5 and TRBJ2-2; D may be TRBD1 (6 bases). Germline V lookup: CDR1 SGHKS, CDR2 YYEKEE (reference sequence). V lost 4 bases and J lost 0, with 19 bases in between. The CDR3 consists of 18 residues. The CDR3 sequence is CASSPEGVGRTNTGELFF. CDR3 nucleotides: TGTGCCAGCAGCCCCGAGGGGGTCGGCAGGACGAACACCGGGGAGCTGTTTTTT.

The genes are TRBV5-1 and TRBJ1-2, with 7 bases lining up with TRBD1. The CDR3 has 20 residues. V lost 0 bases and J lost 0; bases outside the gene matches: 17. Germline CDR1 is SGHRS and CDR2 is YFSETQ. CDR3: CASSLAAFPGQSNPNYGYTF. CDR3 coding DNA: TGCGCCAGCAGCTTGGCGGCGTTCCCGGGACAGAGCAATCCTAACTATGGCTACACCTTC.

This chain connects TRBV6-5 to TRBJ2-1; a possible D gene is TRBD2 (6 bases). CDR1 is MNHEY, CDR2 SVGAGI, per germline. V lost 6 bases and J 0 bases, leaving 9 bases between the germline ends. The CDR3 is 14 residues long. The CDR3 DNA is TGTGCCAGCAGCTCGGGAGCCTCCTACAATGAGCAGTTCTTC. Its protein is CASSSGASYNEQFF.

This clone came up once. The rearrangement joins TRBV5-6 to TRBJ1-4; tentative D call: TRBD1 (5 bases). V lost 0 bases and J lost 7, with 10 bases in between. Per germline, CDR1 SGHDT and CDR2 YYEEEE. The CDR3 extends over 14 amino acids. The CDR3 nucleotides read TGTGCCAGCAGCTTGGCAGGGTCTGGTGAAAAACTGTTTTTT. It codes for CASSLAGSGEKLFF.

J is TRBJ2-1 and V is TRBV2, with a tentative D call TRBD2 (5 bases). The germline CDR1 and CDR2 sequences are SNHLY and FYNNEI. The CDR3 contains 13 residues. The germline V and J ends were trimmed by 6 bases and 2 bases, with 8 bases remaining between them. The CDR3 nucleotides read TGTGCCAGCAGGGAGGCCACCTACAATGAGCAGTTCTTC. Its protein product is CASREATYNEQFF.

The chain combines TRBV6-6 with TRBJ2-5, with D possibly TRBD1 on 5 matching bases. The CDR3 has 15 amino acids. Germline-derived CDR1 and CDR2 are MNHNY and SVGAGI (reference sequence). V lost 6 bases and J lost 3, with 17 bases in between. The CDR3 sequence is CASSNPKGREETQYF. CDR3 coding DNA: TGTGCCAGCAGCAATCCAAAGGGCAGGGAAGAGACCCAGTACTTC.

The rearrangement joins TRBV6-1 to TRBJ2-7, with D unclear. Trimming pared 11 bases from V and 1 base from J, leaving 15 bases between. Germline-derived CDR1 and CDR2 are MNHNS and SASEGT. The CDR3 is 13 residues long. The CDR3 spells CASSAVGSYEQYF. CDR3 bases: TGTGCCTCCTCGGCTGTGGGATCCTACGAGCAGTACTTC.

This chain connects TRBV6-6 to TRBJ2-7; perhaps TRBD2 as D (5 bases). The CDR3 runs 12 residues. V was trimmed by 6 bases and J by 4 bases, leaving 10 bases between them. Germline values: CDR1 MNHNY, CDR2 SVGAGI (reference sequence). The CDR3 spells CASSHGNYEQYF. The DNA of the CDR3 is TGTGCCAGCAGCCACGGGAATTACGAGCAGTACTTC.

The CDR3 DNA is TGTGCCAGCAGCTTAGCGTTCCAAGTCACGACCTATGGCTACACCTTC. Protein sequence: CASSLAFQVTTYGYTF. V usage is TRBV14 and J usage is TRBJ1-2, with unresolved D. The CDR3 runs 16 residues. Germline CDR1 SGHDN, CDR2 FVKESK. The germline V and J ends were trimmed by 5 bases and 4 bases, with 20 bases remaining between them.

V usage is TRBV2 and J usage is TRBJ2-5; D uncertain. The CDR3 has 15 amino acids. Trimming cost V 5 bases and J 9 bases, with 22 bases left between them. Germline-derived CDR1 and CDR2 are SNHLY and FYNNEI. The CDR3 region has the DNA TGTGCCAGCAGTCCGACCCCCAGCCCCCCGGCGGCCCAGTACTTC. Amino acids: CASSPTPSPPAAQYF.

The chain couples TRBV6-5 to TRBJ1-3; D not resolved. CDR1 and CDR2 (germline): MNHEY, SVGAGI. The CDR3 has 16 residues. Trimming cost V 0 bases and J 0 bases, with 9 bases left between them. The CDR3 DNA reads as TGTGCCAGCAGTTACTCCCGACCCAGCTCTGGAAACACCATATATTTT. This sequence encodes CASSYSRPSSGNTIYF.